These 15 T cell receptor beta chains share one sample of origin, sequenced in a study of blood T cell repertoires in COVID-19. TCRdb keeps only in-frame clones here, not all; method: immunoSEQ multiplex PCR. Of more than 200,000 clones listed, around 87% are singletons. Input material: PBMCs or T cells enriched from blood (not recorded which). These receptors all come from a woman between 45 and 60 years old who had recovered from COVID-19.

The rearrangement joins TRBV5-1 to TRBJ2-1; 7 positions agree with TRBD2. The CDR3 is 17 residues long. V was clipped by 0 bases and J by 2 bases; unmatched bases: 8. CDR1 SGHRS and CDR2 YFSETQ come from the germline V gene. This CDR3 reads CASSLVTSRSPYNEQFF. CDR3 DNA sequence: TGCGCCAGCAGCTTGGTGACTAGCCGAAGTCCCTACAATGAGCAGTTCTTC.

The chain links TRBV3-1 (or the pseudogene TRBV3-2) to TRBJ1-6; D may be TRBD1 (6 bases). CDR3 length: 16 residues. Germline V gives CDR1 LGHDT, CDR2 YNNKEL (reference sequence). Trimming removed 3 bases at V and 10 bases at J, with 19 bases between. This chain's CDR3 is CASSHNPVDRLSPLHF. The CDR3 region has the DNA TGTGCCAGCAGCCACAACCCCGTTGACAGGCTCTCACCCCTCCACTTT.

This sequence joins TRBV7-9 and TRBJ2-3; 7 nucleotides line up with TRBD2. Germline assignment: CDR1 SEHNR and CDR2 FQNEAQ (reference sequence). Unmatched junction bases numbered 19, after V lost 5 bases and J lost 8 bases. The CDR3 covers 17 residues. The CDR3 DNA follows: TGTGCCAGCAGCCCCCTGGGGTTGTGGGAGGGCATCGGTACGCAGTATTTT. Translation: CASSPLGLWEGIGTQYF.

This clone turned up a few times. The chain carries TRBV13 and TRBJ2-5; no reliable D call. The CDR3 is 12 residues long. Germline V lookup: CDR1 PRHDT, CDR2 FYEKMQ (reference sequence). V lost 1 base to trimming and J lost 5 bases, with 5 bases between them. Written as DNA, the CDR3 is TGTGCCAGCAGCTTAGTTCAGGAGACCCAGTACTTC. It is translated as CASSLVQETQYF.

The V gene is TRBV19, the J gene TRBJ2-1; D perhaps matches TRBD2 (6 bases). Trimming left V 3 bases short and J 7 bases short, with 22 bases between. Germline CDR1 LNHDA, CDR2 SQIVND (reference sequence). This CDR3 region has 17 residues. The CDR3 DNA reads TGTGCCAGTAGTATTTTTTTTGGGGGGACTGAGACAAATGAGCAGTTCTTC. Translation: CASSIFFGGTETNEQFF.

The sample holds a few counts of this clone. The chain couples TRBV30 to TRBJ2-1; maybe TRBD2 (6 bases). The CDR3 length is 15 residues. V dropped 8 bases and J dropped 9 bases, with 26 bases sitting between them. CDR1 is GTSNPN and CDR2 is SVGIG in the germline V gene (reference sequence). The CDR3 DNA sequence: TGTGCCGGACGCTCCACGGGCGGGGCATCCCCTGAGCAGTTCTTC. Protein sequence: CAGRSTGGASPEQFF. Combining the CDR3 with reference TRBV30 and TRBJ2-1 gives the whole variable domain SQTIHQWPATLVQPVGSPLSLECTVEGTSNPNLYWYRQAAGRGLQLLFYSVGIGQISSEVPQNLSASRPQDRQFILSSKKLLLSDSGFYLCAGRSTGGASPEQFFGPGTRLTVL.

The chain couples TRBV11-2 to TRBJ1-1; D gene ambiguous. The germline V gene has CDR1 SGHAT and CDR2 FQNNGV. The germline V and J ends were trimmed by 4 bases and 1 base, with 13 bases remaining between them. This CDR3 contains 15 residues. The CDR3 sequence is CASSSRRDGNTEAFF. DNA of the CDR3: TGTGCCAGCAGCTCAAGAAGAGATGGGAACACTGAAGCTTTCTTT.

The chain has TRBV6-6 and TRBJ2-5; 10 bases agree with TRBD2. The germline V gene encodes CDR1 MNHNY and CDR2 SVGAGI (reference sequence). The junction had 19 bases not matched to a gene; V was cut back by 5 bases and J by 4 bases. The CDR3 contains 19 residues. CDR3 sequence: CASSRRSSGSRLAGETQYF. DNA of the CDR3: TGTGCCAGCAGTCGCCGGTCTAGCGGGAGTAGACTTGCTGGAGAGACCCAGTACTTC.

This clone was counted a single time. The chain carries TRBV7-8 and TRBJ1-5; D possibly corresponds to TRBD1 (6 bases). The germline V gene has CDR1 SGHVS and CDR2 FQNEAQ. Between the trimmed V and J ends, which lost 5 bases and 2 bases, there was a span of 13 bases. CDR3 length: 15 residues. CDR3 in amino acids: CASSKGGEGNQPQHF. As DNA, the CDR3 is TGTGCCAGCAGCAAAGGGGGGGAGGGCAATCAGCCCCAGCATTTT.

The chain recombines TRBV9 with TRBJ2-7; TRBD2 aligns across 8 bases. V shed 4 bases, J shed 2 bases, and the junction held 11 bases outside the gene matches. Germline-derived CDR1 and CDR2 are SGDLS and YYNGEE. The CDR3 has 16 amino acids. CDR3 in amino acids: CASSQSTGTSTYEQYF. The CDR3, as DNA: TGTGCCAGCAGCCAATCCACCGGGACTAGTACCTACGAGCAGTACTTC.

The rearrangement links TRBV28 to TRBJ2-1; TRBD2 matches 12 bases. The CDR3 contains 15 residues. Per the germline V gene, CDR1 is MDHEN and CDR2 is SYDVKM. Germline trimming cut 7 bases from V and 8 bases from J; bases unmatched to any gene: 9. CDR3 sequence: CASTPLAGGPDEQFF. Here the CDR3 DNA reads TGTGCCAGCACCCCTCTAGCGGGAGGGCCCGATGAGCAGTTCTTC.

This clone was counted a few times. The chain uses TRBV2 and TRBJ2-2, with 12 bases lining up with TRBD2. This CDR3 is 17 amino acids long. CDR1 is SNHLY, CDR2 FYNNEI, per germline. V lost 1 base to trimming and J lost 5 bases; unmatched junction nucleotides: 5. The CDR3 nucleotides read TGTGCCAGCAGTGAAGGACTAGCGGGAGTGGGAACCGGGGAGCTGTTTTTT. Its translation: CASSEGLAGVGTGELFF.

The chain is built from TRBV7-9 and TRBJ1-6; D is uncertain. Germline V gives CDR1 SEHNR, CDR2 FQNEAQ (reference sequence). The length of the CDR3 is 13 residues. V was cut by 4 bases and J by 5 bases, with 6 bases left in between. Here the CDR3 reads CASSSANNSPLHF. The CDR3 region has the DNA TGTGCCAGCAGCTCAGCTAATAATTCACCCCTCCACTTT.

The rearrangement uses TRBV7-9 and TRBJ2-7; D call uncertain. Germline values: CDR1 SEHNR, CDR2 FQNEAQ (reference sequence). V gave up 1 base and J gave up 4 bases, with 5 bases separating them. The CDR3 extends over 12 amino acids. The DNA of the CDR3 is TGTGCCAGCAGCTTAGTAGAGTACGAGCAGTACTTC. Its translation is CASSLVEYEQYF.

This chain links TRBV27 with TRBJ2-1; TRBD1 matches at 8 bases. The trim removed 1 base at V and 7 bases at J, leaving 9 bases unmatched. The germline gives CDR1 MNHEY, CDR2 SMNVEV (reference sequence). This CDR3 is 16 amino acids long. The CDR3 DNA is TGTGCCAGCAGTTTATTTAAAGGGACAGGCCGAAATGAGCAGTTCTTC. This gives the protein CASSLFKGTGRNEQFF.